This T cell receptor beta chain was found in a study of T cell responses to AZD1222 COVID-19 vaccine. Note on this clone: The antigen is undetermined.

Study conclusions and caveats: The study found Spike-specific TCR breadth and depth rose after two AZD1222 doses. Repertoires were obtained only post-peak T cell response.

Produced via immunoSEQ multiplex PCR; TCRdb's table is partial and in-frame only. This table has about 120,000 clones, about 88% appearing once. CDR3 size: 17 residues. Trimming stripped 0 bases from V and 3 bases from J, with 15 bases between. Germline values: CDR1 LGHDT, CDR2 YNNKEL (reference sequence). The specimen comprised peripheral blood, sampled on day 0 of AZD1222 vaccination. This clonotype was sampled from an adult in good health. The chain links TRBV3-1 (or the pseudogene TRBV3-2) to TRBJ1-3; possibly TRBD1 for D (5 bases). The CDR3 sequence is CASSQDRPAGGGNTIYF. The DNA of the CDR3 is TGTGCCAGCAGCCAAGATCGCCCAGCGGGGGGTGGAAACACCATATATTTT.